The 28 T cell receptor beta chains below were found in one sample sequenced in a study of post-analysis software for immune sequencing data. Overall study findings and caveats: Comparison of patients with controls showed five or six TRBV segments more frequent in patients, TRBV5-6, TRBV5-1 and TRBV20-1 among them.

What these receptors recognize is not known. The authors incorporated unique molecular identifiers into the TCR beta cDNA libraries. TCRdb reanalysed the PCR reads using MiXCR and keeps one entry per CDR3 protein. The sample lists a few hundred thousand distinct CDR3 sequences, roughly 34% occurring once. Sample: blood. These receptors came from a girl aged 2-17 years with multiple sclerosis.

The sample holds a few counts of this clonotype. The J gene is TRBJ2-7, the V gene TRBV20-1; no definite D call. CDR3 length: 11 residues. Germline V gene data show CDR1 as DFQATT and CDR2 as SNEGSKA (reference sequence). Deletions cut 8 bases from V and 7 bases from J, with 15 bases between. CDR3 sequence reads: CSTQSPREQYF. For the CDR3, the DNA is TGCAGTACACAGTCCCCTCGGGAGCAGTACTTC.

Concerning this clonotype itself: At one end the junction does not follow the germline gene, possibly because of a read error. V and J are TRBV5-6 and TRBJ1-1, with no clear D. Germline values: CDR1 SGHDT, CDR2 YYEEEE. CDR3 length equals 14 residues. The CDR3 sequence is CACSPIGVNTEAFF. The CDR3 region has the DNA TGTGCCTGCAGCCCGATTGGGGTGAACACTGAAGCTTTCTTT.

This clonotype was seen a handful of times. The J gene is TRBJ2-1, the V gene TRBV5-6, with D perhaps matching TRBD2 (6 bases). Germline V gene sequence: CDR1 SGHDT, CDR2 YYEEEE. The CDR3 is 17 amino acids. Trimming took 0 bases from V and 6 from J, leaving 19 bases between them. Here the CDR3 DNA reads TGTGCCAGCAGCTTGGACGTGGGAGGCCCGAGACGCAATGAGCAGTTCTTC. This gives the protein CASSLDVGGPRRNEQFF.

Only a few counts were recorded for this clonotype. The rearrangement links TRBV27 to TRBJ1-6, with D possibly matching TRBD1 (6 bases). Germline loops: CDR1 MNHEY, CDR2 SMNVEV (reference sequence). Deletions cut 3 bases from V and 9 bases from J, with 12 bases between. There are 14 residues in the CDR3. This CDR3 is CASSFSRDTSPLHF. For the CDR3, the DNA is TGTGCCAGCAGTTTTTCCCGGGACACTTCACCCCTCCACTTT.

The genes are TRBV12-3 or TRBV12-4 and TRBJ2-6; D is undetermined. Trimming removed 8 bases from V and 0 bases from J, with 11 bases in between. The CDR3 is 15 residues long. DNA for the CDR3: TGTGCCAGCTCCTCGCTCAGCTCTGGGGCCAACGTCCTGACTTTC. It encodes CASSSLSSGANVLTF.

The V call is TRBV4-2, the J call TRBJ1-2; D gene uncertain. CDR3 length: 15 residues. The germline CDR1 and CDR2 sequences are LGHNA and YNFKEQ. Trimming removed 6 bases at V and 0 bases at J, with 14 bases between. The DNA of the CDR3 is TGTGCCAGCAGACCTCCGGGTCAAACTAACTATGGCTACACCTTC. Protein sequence: CASRPPGQTNYGYTF.

This clonotype was found a few times. The chain uses TRBV20-1 and TRBJ2-7; D gene ambiguous. V gave up 6 bases and J gave up 2 bases, with 8 bases separating them. Germline values: CDR1 DFQATT, CDR2 SNEGSKA (reference sequence). The CDR3 extends over 11 amino acids. Here the CDR3 reads CSAPSTYEQYF. CDR3 DNA sequence: TGCAGTGCCCCGTCAACCTACGAGCAGTACTTC.

This clonotype was seen a few times. The CDR3 sequence is CATGRTGTNQETQYF. The CDR3 DNA reads as TGCGCCACCGGAAGGACAGGCACGAATCAAGAGACCCAGTACTTC. The J gene is TRBJ2-5, the V gene TRBV5-1; TRBD1 aligns across 7 bases. The CDR3 has 15 residues. Germline V gene lookup returns CDR1 SGHRS and CDR2 YFSETQ. Trimming removed 9 bases from V and 2 bases from J; junction bases left unmatched: 13.

This clonotype was detected many times. The rearrangement uses TRBV29-1 and TRBJ2-3, with unresolved D. There are 14 residues in the CDR3. Trimming took off 2 bases at V and 3 bases at J, with 12 bases between the two ends. CDR1 SQVTM and CDR2 ANQGSEA come from the germline V gene. The CDR3 DNA is TGCAGCGTTGAACGTGGGATTCGGACAGATACGCAGTATTTT. It yields the protein CSVERGIRTDTQYF.

The chain is built from TRBV20-1 and TRBJ2-7, with TRBD2 matching 11 bases. The closer fit of TRBJ2-5 to the DNA end suggests the J call may be wrong. Germline assignment: CDR1 DFQATT and CDR2 SNEGSKA (reference sequence). This CDR3 has 12 amino acids. CDR3 nucleotides: TGCAGTGTAGCGGGGGGGAAAGAGACCCAGTACTTC. Protein: CSVAGGKETQYF.

This clonotype was seen more than once but under ten times. The chain recombines TRBV4-1 with TRBJ2-5, with a tentative D call TRBD1 (5 bases). TRBJ2-7 explains the end of the DNA better; the J call may be wrong. The CDR3 covers 15 residues. Germline V gene lookup returns CDR1 MGHRA and CDR2 YSYEKL. CDR3 DNA: TGCGCCAGCAGCCCCTCTCCTTCAGGGTCGGGCGAGCAGTACTTC. It translates to CASSPSPSGSGEQYF.

The chain carries TRBV6-5 and TRBJ2-1, with D perhaps matching TRBD1 (6 bases). Germline CDR1 and CDR2: MNHEY and SVGAGI. The length of the CDR3 is 13 residues. Trimming stripped 4 bases from V and 8 bases from J, with 12 bases between. The CDR3 here is CASSWQGNHEQFF. As DNA, the CDR3 is TGTGCCAGCAGTTGGCAGGGGAACCATGAGCAGTTCTTC.

This clonotype was seen a handful of times. The V and J genes are TRBV11-1 and TRBJ2-7, with a weak D call TRBD1 (6 bases). Between the trimmed V and J ends, which lost 5 bases and 6 bases, there was a span of 20 bases. The CDR3 totals 15 residues. The V gene's germline CDR1 is SGHAT and CDR2 FQDESV (reference sequence). CDR3 protein: CASSLQGFEGGEQYF. The CDR3 bases are TGTGCCAGCAGCCTACAGGGTTTTGAGGGCGGCGAGCAGTACTTC.

CDR3 bases: TGTGCCAGCAGTTTTTCTCCAGGGCCCACCGGGGAGCTGTTTTTT. Protein sequence: CASSFSPGPTGELFF. This rearrangement joins TRBV6-1 to TRBJ2-2; TRBD1 is a possible D gene (5 bases). V lost 5 bases and J 4 bases, leaving 14 bases between the germline ends. This CDR3 has 15 residues. CDR1 is MNHNS and CDR2 is SASEGT in the germline V gene.

As for this clonotype: This clone may be a read error of a much larger clone one base away. V is TRBV29-1 and J is TRBJ2-3, with TRBD2 as a possible D gene (6 bases). The CDR3 is 13 residues long. Germline values: CDR1 SQVTM, CDR2 ANQGSEA. The V end was cut by 4 bases, the J end by 2 bases, with 10 bases between. CDR3 nucleotide sequence: TGCAGCGTTGTCTGGGACTCCACAGATACGCAGTATTTT. Protein sequence: CSVVWDSTDTQYF.

This clonotype was counted a few times. V usage is TRBV11-2 and J usage is TRBJ1-6, with a tentative D call TRBD1 (6 bases). This CDR3 is 17 amino acids long. The V gene's germline CDR1 is SGHAT and CDR2 FQNNGV. V was cut by 2 bases and J by 7 bases, with 18 bases left in between. The CDR3 loop reads CASSLFTLGQTNSPLHF. DNA for the CDR3: TGTGCCAGCAGCTTATTTACCCTCGGACAGACCAATTCACCCCTCCACTTT.

The chain combines TRBV27 with TRBJ2-5; 9 nucleotides line up with TRBD1. The DNA end favors TRBJ2-7, so the J call may be wrong. Germline-derived CDR1 and CDR2 are MNHEY and SMNVEV (reference sequence). The CDR3 runs 13 residues. CDR3 in amino acids: CASSSGTGTEQYF. The CDR3 region has the DNA TGTGCCAGCAGTTCCGGGACAGGGACCGAGCAGTACTTC.

The chain links TRBV20-1 to TRBJ2-7; D might be TRBD2 (5 bases). Trimming cost V 0 bases and J 4 bases, with 16 bases left between them. From germline, CDR1 is DFQATT and CDR2 SNEGSKA (reference sequence). There are 15 residues in the CDR3. The CDR3 sequence: CSARDLGVRIYEQYF. DNA of the CDR3: TGCAGTGCTAGAGATCTGGGAGTACGGATTTACGAGCAGTACTTC.

The rearrangement joins TRBV6-2 or TRBV6-3 to TRBJ2-5; 11 positions match TRBD2. CDR3 length: 15 amino acids. The V gene end was trimmed by 6 bases and the J gene end by 0 bases; junction bases not matched to a gene: 3. CDR1 and CDR2 from the germline V gene are MNHEY and SVGEGT. The CDR3: CASRGTSGYQETQYF. The CDR3 DNA reads as TGTGCCAGCAGGGGGACTAGCGGCTACCAAGAGACCCAGTACTTC.

About this clonotype: One end of the junction fails to match germline, which may point to a read error. The genes are TRBV6-5 and TRBJ1-5, with 12 bases fitting TRBD1. The CDR3 sequence is 19 residues long. Germline V lookup: CDR1 MNHEY, CDR2 SVGAGI. The CDR3 DNA follows: TGTGCCAGCAGTGACTCCGGGACAGGGGGCGCTTTGTCGAGTCAGCCCCAGCATTTT. This sequence encodes CASSDSGTGGALSSQPQHF.

This clonotype was counted at least ten times. A read error may produce the germline difference seen at one junction end. The gene calls are TRBV5-1 and TRBJ2-5, with TRBD2 matching over 9 bases. The CDR3 consists of 13 residues. Germline V gene sequence: CDR1 SGHRS, CDR2 YFSETQ. CDR3 sequence: CASSLAGVETQYF. CDR3 in DNA: TGTGCCAGCAGTTTAGCGGGGGTGGAGACCCAGTACTTC.

This rearrangement joins TRBV20-1 to TRBJ1-5; D is ambiguous. The CDR3 runs to 14 residues. Trimming shortened V by 2 bases and J by 1 base, and 9 bases separated the two germline ends. Germline CDR1 reads DFQATT; CDR2 reads SNEGSKA (reference sequence). Here the CDR3 DNA reads TGCAGTGCTAGAACTGTAGGGAGCAATCAGCCCCAGCATTTT. It codes for CSARTVGSNQPQHF.

The chain employs TRBV7-3 and TRBJ1-1, with TRBD1 as a possible D gene (5 bases). The CDR3 length is 15 residues. Germline CDR1 and CDR2: SGHTA and FQGTGA. V lost 5 bases to trimming and J lost 3 bases, with 16 bases between them. The CDR3 sequence is CASSPLGGGYTEAFF. CDR3 nucleotides: TGTGCCAGCAGCCCCCTCGGGGGAGGGTACACTGAAGCTTTCTTT.

The count of this clonotype is one. The chain is built from TRBV5-1 and TRBJ1-2, with no clear D. The CDR3 sequence is 11 residues long. The germline CDR1 and CDR2 sequences are SGHRS and YFSETQ. The V gene lost 5 bases and the J gene lost 10 bases, with 12 bases spanning the gap. The CDR3 loop is CASRETGDYTF. The CDR3 region has the DNA TGCGCCAGCAGAGAAACCGGAGACTACACCTTC.

A few counts support this clonotype. The chain carries TRBV7-9 and TRBJ2-5; a weak D match, TRBD2 (6 bases). Trimming took off 4 bases at V and 1 base at J, with 16 bases between the two ends. This CDR3 is built from 16 residues. Germline values: CDR1 SEHNR, CDR2 FQNEAQ (reference sequence). The CDR3 protein is CASSSGEKGFQETQYF. CDR3 sequence (DNA): TGTGCCAGCAGCTCGGGGGAGAAAGGGTTCCAAGAGACCCAGTACTTC.

This clonotype turned up a few times. The chain carries TRBV14 and TRBJ2-1; 10 nucleotides line up with TRBD2. CDR1 is SGHDN and CDR2 is FVKESK in the germline V gene. The V gene end was trimmed by 1 base and the J gene end by 4 bases; junction bases not matched to a gene: 10. The CDR3 runs 18 residues. The CDR3 here is CASSQGPAGGPSYNEQFF. The CDR3 bases are TGTGCCAGCAGCCAAGGTCCAGCGGGGGGGCCGTCATACAATGAGCAGTTCTTC.

This clonotype has a count of ten or more. The chain carries TRBV4-1 and TRBJ2-5; 10 bases line up with TRBD2. Trimming at V came to 0 bases and at J to 5 bases, leaving 6 bases not matched to a gene. The germline gives CDR1 MGHRA, CDR2 YSYEKL. The CDR3 runs to 16 residues. CDR3 DNA: TGCGCCAGCAGCCAAGATAAGCGGGGGGGCGTGGAGACCCAGTACTTC. This sequence encodes CASSQDKRGGVETQYF.

This clonotype has a single count. This rearrangement joins TRBV4-1 to TRBJ2-2; no definite D call. The CDR3 extends over 15 amino acids. V was shortened by 1 base and J by 5 bases, with 11 bases between the two germline ends. Per germline, CDR1 MGHRA and CDR2 YSYEKL. CDR3 region: CASSQGLLGTGELFF. CDR3 nucleotide sequence: TGCGCCAGCAGCCAAGGCCTCTTGGGGACCGGGGAGCTGTTTTTT.